This T cell receptor (beta chain) derives from a study of graft-versus-host responses after intestinal transplantation. Overall study results and limits: Graft-donor T cell macrochimerism coincided with high graft-versus-host to host-versus-graft clonal ratios in allografts.

Note on this clone: As yet, its antigen is unknown.

From germline, CDR1 is LNHDA and CDR2 SQIVND (reference sequence). Trimming pared 4 bases from V and 2 bases from J, leaving 24 bases between. CDR3 length: 20 residues. The protocol was immunoSEQ multiplex PCR, while the TCRdb copy is restricted to in-frame clones and leaves out a portion. This table holds under 100,000 clones, under 95% found once. Sequenced material: unstimulated CD8+ T cells sorted from spleen or lymph node cells, taken before transplant. This TCR was recovered from a human donor who was the organ donor for an intestinal transplant. The rearrangement joins TRBV19 to TRBJ1-6; D is undetermined. The CDR3 reads CASSKRSPRGPQPYNSPLHF. DNA of the CDR3: TGTGCCAGTAGTAAGCGATCTCCGAGAGGGCCTCAGCCCTATAATTCACCCCTCCACTTT.